This T cell receptor beta chain was sequenced during a study of radiation and T cells in renal cell carcinoma. Study-wide points: Compared with controls, irradiated tumors had more, larger dominant CDR3 motifs.

This clone is judged medium-sized. Its antigen is not identified. Germline CDR1 SEHNR, CDR2 FQNEAQ (reference sequence). V was trimmed by 5 bases and J by 8 bases, leaving 15 bases between them. CDR3 size: 14 residues. Treatment in this sample: treatment-naive control, cytoreductive nephrectomy. Controls included 4 female and fewer than twelve male donors, resected 2011 to 2014. Clones were sequenced by immunoSEQ multiplex PCR, and TCRdb holds only the in-frame ones, with some missing. The sample holds around 16,000 clones; 56% are singletons and the top ten take around 10%. The V and J genes are TRBV7-9 and TRBJ2-2; D perhaps matches TRBD1 (6 bases). Source: tumor tissue, taken from a patient whose treatment was nephrectomy without radiotherapy. This clonotype was sampled from a man aged 50 or older with renal cell carcinoma. The DNA for the CDR3 is TGTGCCAGCAGCCCCTACAGGGCTCAAGGGGAGCTGTTTTTT. This codes for CASSPYRAQGELFF.